These 30 T cell receptor beta chains originate from one sample sequenced in a study of glioma-infiltrating T cells after dendritic cell vaccination (dated by TCRdb to the mid-2010s). The time point label, read with the paper, signifies: after dendritic cell vaccination, including at tumor progression/relapse. Libraries were built with the immunoSEQ multiplex PCR assay. The source is immuneACCESS, and TCRdb retained only in-frame sequences with V and J called. Part of the clones is not carried over; for the studies checked, unresolved V genes explain less than half of this, and the remainder is unexplained. Here the sample has about 91,000 clones; approximately 75% occur a single time. The ten most abundant clones make up approximately 2% of the sample. The sample was blood, taken after dendritic cell vaccination. These receptors were taken from a human donor with glioblastoma.

J is TRBJ2-7 and V is TRBV28; TRBD1 matches 10 bases. The CDR3 has 17 amino acids. Germline CDR1 and CDR2: MDHEN and SYDVKM. The V and J ends lost 10 bases and 7 bases, in that order; junction bases with no gene match: 22. The CDR3 DNA follows: TGTGCCACCACATCGTCCCCCGGGACAGGGGATTCGTTTGAGCAGTACGTC. Protein product: CATTSSPGTGDSFEQYV.

The rearrangement uses TRBV27 and TRBJ2-3; possible D gene TRBD1, 5 bases. Germline V gene data show CDR1 as MNHEY and CDR2 as SMNVEV (reference sequence). The CDR3 has 15 amino acids. V lost 2 bases and J lost 1, with 10 bases in between. The CDR3 sequence: CASSLGRVRTDTQYF. The CDR3 DNA follows: TGTGCCAGCAGTTTAGGCAGGGTGCGCACAGATACGCAGTATTTT.

V is TRBV5-1 and J is TRBJ2-2; 8 positions agree with TRBD1. J lost 5 bases, V lost 4 bases, and 7 bases had no gene match. Germline V gene sequence: CDR1 SGHRS, CDR2 YFSETQ. The CDR3 has 15 amino acids. CDR3 region: CASSQKTGETGELFF. CDR3 DNA sequence: TGCGCCAGCAGCCAAAAGACAGGGGAGACCGGGGAGCTGTTTTTT.

J is TRBJ2-2 and V is TRBV10-1; D perhaps matches TRBD2 (6 bases). Germline V CDR1 and CDR2: WNHNN, SYGVQD (reference sequence). This CDR3 has 15 residues. The V end lost 6 bases, the J end lost 1 base, and 12 bases lay between the germline ends. The CDR3 DNA is TGCGCCAGCAGCAAGCAGGAGGGGAACACCGGGGAGCTGTTTTTT. Protein sequence: CASSKQEGNTGELFF.

This clone came up a few times. J is TRBJ1-2 and V is TRBV27, with 7 bases that match TRBD1. The CDR3 covers 13 residues. Trimming took 2 bases from V and 7 from J; bases not matched to a gene: 4. Per the germline V gene, CDR1 is MNHEY and CDR2 is SMNVEV (reference sequence). This chain's CDR3 is CASSLTGALGYTF. The CDR3 DNA sequence: TGTGCCAGCAGTTTAACAGGGGCTCTTGGCTACACCTTC.

The chain joins TRBV2 to TRBJ2-3; D may be TRBD1 (5 bases). This CDR3 comprises 11 residues. Trimming took 7 bases from V and 4 from J, leaving 6 bases between them. Per the germline V gene, CDR1 is SNHLY and CDR2 is FYNNEI. Written as DNA, the CDR3 is TGTGCCAGCATGGGGCCAGATACGCAGTATTTT. Translating it yields CASMGPDTQYF. Complete variable domain (other parts from reference TRBV2 and TRBJ2-3): EPEVTQTPSHQVTQMGQEVILRCVPISNHLYFYWYRQILGQKVEFLVSFYNNEISEKSEIFDDQFSVERPDGSNFTLKIRSTKLEDSAMYFCASMGPDTQYFGPGTRLTVL.

J is TRBJ2-5 and V is TRBV4-1; 7 bases map to TRBD1. V lost 0 bases, J lost 2 bases, and 6 bases stayed unmatched. This CDR3 region has 16 residues. CDR1 and CDR2 (germline): MGHRA, YSYEKL. The CDR3, as DNA: TGCGCCAGCAGCCAAGAAGGGGGCAGGGGGCAAGAGACCCAGTACTTC. Translation gives CASSQEGGRGQETQYF.

This chain links TRBV5-1 with TRBJ1-2; D might be TRBD1 (5 bases). The V end was cut by 0 bases, the J end by 5 bases, with 11 bases between. The germline CDR1 and CDR2 sequences are SGHRS and YFSETQ. CDR3 length: 14 residues. CDR3 DNA: TGCGCCAGCAGCTTGGGACAGATTGATTATGGCTACACCTTC. Protein product: CASSLGQIDYGYTF.

This chain links TRBV27 with TRBJ2-2; TRBD1 agrees at 9 bases. Trimming took 3 bases from V and 6 from J; bases not matched to a gene: 5. This CDR3 has 15 amino acids. Germline assignment: CDR1 MNHEY and CDR2 SMNVEV (reference sequence). The CDR3 DNA reads as TGTGCCAGCAGTTTGGGACAGGGCTCGGCCGGGGAGCTGTTTTTT. Translation: CASSLGQGSAGELFF.

The chain joins TRBV11-2 to TRBJ2-7; 9 bases map to TRBD1. J lost 4 bases, V lost 6 bases, and 10 bases had no gene match. The CDR3 totals 15 residues. The V gene's germline CDR1 is SGHAT and CDR2 FQNNGV. The CDR3: CASRPTGGAGYEQYF. As DNA, the CDR3 is TGTGCCAGCAGACCCACAGGGGGCGCGGGGTACGAGCAGTACTTC. Using reference TRBV11-2 and TRBJ2-7 for the parts outside the CDR3, the full variable domain is EAGVAQSPRYKIIEKRQSVAFWCNPISGHATLYWYQQILGQGPKLLIQFQNNGVVDDSQLPKDRFSAERLKGVDSTLKIQPAKLEDSAVYLCASRPTGGAGYEQYFGPGTRLTVT.

V and J are TRBV5-1 and TRBJ1-3; no clear D. V was clipped by 6 bases and J by 0 bases, with 7 bases between them. The CDR3 is made up of 13 amino acids. Germline-derived CDR1 and CDR2 are SGHRS and YFSETQ. The CDR3 loop reads CASKRISGNTIYF. CDR3 bases: TGCGCCAGCAAGAGGATCTCTGGAAACACCATATATTTT.

The rearrangement links TRBV5-1 to TRBJ1-1, with 7 bases that match TRBD1. Germline assignment: CDR1 SGHRS and CDR2 YFSETQ. V shed 3 bases and J 0 bases; nucleotides not matched to a gene: 5. CDR3 length equals 15 residues. The CDR3 DNA reads as TGCGCCAGCAGCTCTATAGGGGGCCTGAACACTGAAGCTTTCTTT. Its protein product is CASSSIGGLNTEAFF.

The chain links TRBV9 to TRBJ1-2, with 7 bases fitting TRBD1. Unmatched junction bases numbered 8, after V lost 0 bases and J lost 6 bases. This CDR3 has 15 amino acids. Per the germline V gene, CDR1 is SGDLS and CDR2 is YYNGEE. This CDR3 reads CASSVEENRGDGYTF. The CDR3 DNA reads TGTGCCAGCAGCGTAGAAGAGAACAGGGGCGATGGCTACACCTTC.

J is TRBJ2-1 and V is TRBV4-2; 7 nucleotides align to TRBD2. Trimming at V came to 4 bases and at J to 7 bases, leaving 19 bases not matched to a gene. The V gene's germline CDR1 is LGHNA and CDR2 YNFKEQ. This CDR3 is built from 18 residues. In nucleotides, the CDR3 is TGTGCCAGCAGCCGGGAGCAAGGTCAAGCGGGGTTGGGTAATGAGCAGTTCTTC. Protein product: CASSREQGQAGLGNEQFF.

This clone was seen a single time. This sequence joins TRBV6-6 and TRBJ2-7; D is possibly TRBD1 (5 bases). The CDR3 covers 11 residues. Per germline, CDR1 MNHNY and CDR2 SVGAGI (reference sequence). The V and J ends lost 5 bases and 12 bases respectively, with 14 bases between them. CDR3 residues: CASSESNRRYF. DNA for the CDR3: TGTGCCAGCAGTGAATCTAACAGGAGGTACTTC.

CDR3 amino acids: CAWSDRGNYGYTF. The DNA of the CDR3 is TGTGCCTGGAGTGACAGGGGCAACTATGGCTACACCTTC. The chain couples TRBV30 to TRBJ1-2, with 7 bases fitting TRBD1. V gave up 1 base and J gave up 2 bases; unmatched junction bases: 1. The CDR3 contains 13 residues. Germline V gives CDR1 GTSNPN, CDR2 SVGIG (reference sequence).

The V gene is TRBV2, the J gene TRBJ2-7, with no clear D. V was pared by 5 bases and J by 3 bases, with 5 bases between. Germline V gene data show CDR1 as SNHLY and CDR2 as FYNNEI. The CDR3 length is 11 residues. The CDR3 DNA reads as TGTGCCAGCAGTTTAGTCTACGAGCAGTACTTC. This codes for CASSLVYEQYF.

The rearrangement uses TRBV5-8 and TRBJ2-2; no firm D call. Between the trimmed V and J ends, which lost 0 bases and 3 bases, there was a span of 3 bases. This CDR3 has 13 amino acids. Germline V gene data show CDR1 as SGHTS and CDR2 as YDEGEE. The CDR3 protein is CASSLEHTGELFF. The CDR3 nucleotides read TGTGCCAGCAGCTTGGAGCACACCGGGGAGCTGTTTTTT.

The genes are TRBV4-2 and TRBJ2-2; 8 nucleotides align to TRBD1. Unmatched junction bases numbered 10, after V lost 8 bases and J lost 5 bases. This CDR3 region has 15 residues. CDR1 is LGHNA and CDR2 is YNFKEQ in the germline V gene. The CDR3, as DNA: TGTGCCAGCCGGCGGCCAGGGGGCGATACCGGGGAGCTGTTTTTT. Translating gives CASRRPGGDTGELFF.

The V gene is TRBV19, the J gene TRBJ1-3; unclear D gene. This CDR3 spans 16 amino acids. The germline V gene has CDR1 LNHDA and CDR2 SQIVND (reference sequence). V was trimmed by 8 bases and J by 4 bases, leaving 21 bases between them. The CDR3 nucleotides read TGTGCCAGTGGTGCGGGCGAAGATTCGGGGGGAAACACCATATATTTT. This gives the protein CASGAGEDSGGNTIYF.

This clone has more than one count but fewer than ten. This chain uses TRBV7-2 with TRBJ2-2, with D unresolved. The germline gives CDR1 SGHTA, CDR2 FQGNSA. V lost 5 bases to trimming and J lost 2 bases, with 12 bases between them. The CDR3 totals 15 residues. The CDR3 DNA is TGTGCCAGCAGCCTAGTCCCATTCAACACCGGGGAGCTGTTTTTT. Translated, it gives CASSLVPFNTGELFF.

There are a few counts of this clone. CDR3 protein: CASSLRDRRNEKLFF. The CDR3 region has the DNA TGCGCCAGCAGCCTCCGGGACAGGCGAAATGAAAAACTGTTTTTT. The J gene is TRBJ1-4, the V gene TRBV5-1; 8 bases are shared with TRBD1. After removal of 4 bases from V and 5 bases from J, the junction contained 7 bases not matched to a gene. This CDR3 region has 15 residues. From germline, CDR1 is SGHRS and CDR2 YFSETQ.

The chain uses TRBV2 and TRBJ2-7; 7 bases agree with TRBD1. This CDR3 contains 14 residues. Germline V gene sequence: CDR1 SNHLY, CDR2 FYNNEI. V lost 6 bases to trimming and J lost 6 bases; unmatched junction nucleotides: 11. DNA for the CDR3: TGTGCCAGCAGGGAAAATCGACAGGGCTCCGAGCAGTACTTC. It encodes CASRENRQGSEQYF.

The CDR3 DNA reads TGTGCCAGCAGTTACGGTACAGTTAACTATGGCTACACCTTC. This translates into CASSYGTVNYGYTF. This sequence joins TRBV6-5 and TRBJ1-2; D remains ambiguous. The germline V gene encodes CDR1 MNHEY and CDR2 SVGAGI. The CDR3 totals 14 residues. The ends were cut back, 2 bases at V and 1 base at J, with 8 bases in the middle.

This clone was seen a handful of times. The rearrangement uses TRBV4-1 and TRBJ2-5; D is perhaps TRBD1 (6 bases). Deletions cut 2 bases from V and 3 bases from J, with 13 bases between. The CDR3 extends over 15 amino acids. The germline V gene has CDR1 MGHRA and CDR2 YSYEKL. CDR3 sequence: CASSQTGHPEETQYF. CDR3 bases: TGCGCCAGCAGCCAAACGGGACATCCCGAAGAGACCCAGTACTTC.

CDR3 coding DNA: TGTGCCAGCAGTTACTCGATAGGGCAGGGCGAAAACACCATATATTTT. Residues: CASSYSIGQGENTIYF. V usage is TRBV6-5 and J usage is TRBJ1-3; the D gene is possibly TRBD1 (5 bases). Trimming cost V 0 bases and J 6 bases, with 15 bases left between them. CDR1 and CDR2 (germline): MNHEY, SVGAGI. The CDR3 is made up of 16 amino acids.

This clone was counted a single time. The CDR3 spells CASTGISGNTIYF. DNA of the CDR3: TGTGCCAGCACAGGAATCTCTGGAAACACCATATATTTT. The chain combines TRBV6-5 with TRBJ1-3; the D is unclear. In germline, CDR1 is MNHEY, CDR2 SVGAGI. CDR3 length equals 13 residues. V was trimmed by 7 bases and J by 0 bases, leaving 7 bases between them.

This clone was seen just once. This chain connects TRBV6-5 to TRBJ1-1; the D is unclear. V was cut by 3 bases and J by 1 base, with 12 bases left in between. The length of the CDR3 is 15 residues. CDR1 and CDR2 from the germline V gene are MNHEY and SVGAGI. The CDR3 nucleotides read TGTGCCAGCAGTTATTCGTTACAGAAGAACACTGAAGCTTTCTTT. It translates to CASSYSLQKNTEAFF.

This clone was detected a few times. The chain employs TRBV27 and TRBJ1-5; possibly TRBD1 for D (6 bases). CDR1 and CDR2 (germline): MNHEY, SMNVEV (reference sequence). The germline V and J ends were trimmed by 2 bases and 6 bases, with 8 bases remaining between them. This CDR3 is 13 amino acids long. The chain's CDR3 is CASSLRGGQPQHF. The CDR3 DNA sequence: TGTGCCAGCAGTTTACGAGGGGGTCAGCCCCAGCATTTT.

The chain uses TRBV6-5 and TRBJ2-3, with D perhaps matching TRBD1 (6 bases). CDR3 size: 14 residues. Germline CDR1 MNHEY, CDR2 SVGAGI. The V and J ends lost 3 bases and 2 bases respectively, with 9 bases between them. For the CDR3, the DNA is TGTGCCAGCAGTTATAGGGACAACACAGATACGCAGTATTTT. Translating gives CASSYRDNTDTQYF.